Below are 29 T cell receptor beta chains sequenced from a single sample in a study of shared clonotypes between healthy human individuals (TCRdb year 2020). CD8 naive samples were obtained by positive selection for CCR7 among CD45RO-negative cells, yielding a CD45RA+CCR7+ population from which TemRA cells were excluded. The library came from the immunoSEQ multiplex PCR assay. This is the immuneACCESS table as TCRdb keeps it, with only in-frame sequences that have V and J called. A part of the clones is gone; compared with another copy, unresolved V genes explain less than half, and the rest is unexplained. Recorded for this sample are some 2.1 million clones; about 95% of them occurred a single time. About 1.1% of the sample comes from the top ten. The sequenced material came from naive CD8+ T cells sorted from blood. The cell subset or site label here, explained by the study, means: CD45RA+CCR7+. These receptors came from a man between 18 and 35 years old in good health.

V and J are TRBV9 and TRBJ2-1; D remains ambiguous. The CDR3 contains 10 residues. Germline V gene lookup returns CDR1 SGDLS and CDR2 YYNGEE. Trimming took off 7 bases at V and 10 bases at J, with 9 bases between the two ends. The DNA of the CDR3 is TGTGCCAGCGGAGAATACGAGCAGTTCTTC. Its protein is CASGEYEQFF. Drawing the rest from reference TRBV9 and TRBJ2-1, the complete variable domain is DSGVTQTPKHLITATGQRVTLRCSPRSGDLSVYWYQQSLDQGLQFLIQYYNGEERAKGNILERFSAQQFPDLHSELNLSSLELGDSALYFCASGEYEQFFGPGTRLTVL.

This clone was found a few times. Within the sample, other DNA sequences also encode this same CDR3. The rearrangement uses TRBV6-1 and TRBJ2-7; D unclear. From germline, CDR1 is MNHNS and CDR2 SASEGT. There are 13 residues in the CDR3. Trimming removed 1 base at V and 2 bases at J, with 6 bases between. CDR3 sequence: CASSEGAPYEQYF. In DNA form, the CDR3 reads TGTGCCAGCAGTGAAGGGGCCCCCTACGAGCAGTACTTC.

The genes are TRBV2 and TRBJ2-7, with a possible D match to TRBD2 (5 bases). The CDR3 contains 13 residues. Germline lookup yields CDR1 SNHLY and CDR2 FYNNEI. Trimming shortened V by 6 bases and J by 2 bases, and 11 bases separated the two germline ends. The CDR3 loop is CASSELTTYEQYF. The CDR3 region has the DNA TGTGCCAGCAGCGAGTTGACTACCTACGAGCAGTACTTC. Full variable domain (outside the CDR3, taken from reference TRBV2 and TRBJ2-7): EPEVTQTPSHQVTQMGQEVILRCVPISNHLYFYWYRQILGQKVEFLVSFYNNEISEKSEIFDDQFSVERPDGSNFTLKIRSTKLEDSAMYFCASSELTTYEQYFGPGTRLTVT.

The chain recombines TRBV10-3 with TRBJ2-7; D remains ambiguous. CDR3 length equals 11 residues. Looked up from germline, CDR1 is ENHRY and CDR2 is SYGVKD. Trimming left V 3 bases short and J 7 bases short, with 7 bases between. The CDR3 DNA reads as TGTGCCATCAGTGACCTAGGAGAGCAGTACTTC. This codes for CAISDLGEQYF.

The V and J genes are TRBV28 and TRBJ1-2, with 8 nucleotides matching TRBD1. Unmatched junction bases numbered 7, after V lost 7 bases and J lost 6 bases. Germline assignment: CDR1 MDHEN and CDR2 SYDVKM. The CDR3 is made up of 13 amino acids. The CDR3 is CASNPQTGDGYTF. DNA of the CDR3: TGTGCCAGCAACCCACAGACAGGGGATGGCTACACCTTC.

This clone was recorded only once. J is TRBJ2-7 and V is TRBV9, with TRBD2 as a possible D gene (5 bases). V lost 4 bases and J lost 1, with 15 bases in between. Germline lookup yields CDR1 SGDLS and CDR2 YYNGEE. The CDR3 covers 15 residues. CDR3 protein: CASSPDGVLSYEQYF. CDR3 nucleotides: TGTGCCAGCAGCCCAGACGGGGTATTGTCCTACGAGCAGTACTTC.

The chain carries TRBV7-8 and TRBJ2-7, with 8 bases that match TRBD1. The CDR3 is made up of 15 amino acids. Trimming took 4 bases from V and 3 from J; bases not matched to a gene: 8. CDR1 is SGHVS and CDR2 is FQNEAQ in the germline V gene. The CDR3 reads CASSSWTGMGYEQYF. The CDR3 DNA sequence: TGTGCCAGCAGCTCGTGGACAGGGATGGGCTACGAGCAGTACTTC.

The V gene is TRBV13, the J gene TRBJ2-4; perhaps TRBD2 as D (5 bases). The length of the CDR3 is 12 residues. Per the germline V gene, CDR1 is PRHDT and CDR2 is FYEKMQ (reference sequence). Between the trimmed V and J ends, which lost 7 bases and 11 bases, there was a span of 15 bases. CDR3 region: CASKDSGTVQYF. In DNA form, the CDR3 reads TGTGCCAGCAAAGATTCGGGAACCGTTCAGTACTTC.

The V and J genes are TRBV29-1 and TRBJ2-2, with D possibly being TRBD1 or TRBD2 (5 bases each). The CDR3 is 13 amino acids. The germline gives CDR1 SQVTM, CDR2 ANQGSEA. The V end was cut by 6 bases, the J end by 4 bases, with 12 bases between. CDR3 protein: CSVLWDRTGELFF. The CDR3 bases are TGCAGCGTCCTTTGGGACCGCACCGGGGAGCTGTTTTTT.

J is TRBJ1-2 and V is TRBV4-1, with D possibly matching TRBD1 (6 bases). CDR1 is MGHRA and CDR2 is YSYEKL in the germline V gene. V lost 0 bases and J 2 bases, leaving 13 bases between the germline ends. This CDR3 comprises 16 residues. CDR3 region: CASSQEWAGANYGYTF. DNA for the CDR3: TGCGCCAGCAGCCAAGAGTGGGCAGGGGCCAACTATGGCTACACCTTC.

The chain links TRBV5-4 to TRBJ1-2, with 8 bases identical to TRBD1. In germline, CDR1 is SGHNT, CDR2 YYREEE (reference sequence). The junction had 8 bases not matched to a gene; V was cut back by 2 bases and J by 5 bases. The CDR3 length is 15 residues. The CDR3 protein is CASSLGSQGVYGYTF. Written as DNA, the CDR3 is TGTGCCAGCAGCTTAGGATCACAGGGGGTTTATGGCTACACCTTC.

The chain employs TRBV13 and TRBJ2-1, with 10 nucleotides matching TRBD2. This CDR3 region has 16 residues. Germline V gene data show CDR1 as PRHDT and CDR2 as FYEKMQ (reference sequence). The V and J ends lost 0 bases and 5 bases, in that order; junction bases with no gene match: 4. CDR3: CASSLGRGLADNEQFF. Written as DNA, the CDR3 is TGTGCCAGCAGCTTAGGCCGAGGACTAGCGGACAATGAGCAGTTCTTC.

This rearrangement joins TRBV5-6 to TRBJ2-7; 10 nucleotides agree with TRBD1. The germline V gene encodes CDR1 SGHDT and CDR2 YYEEEE. The trim removed 4 bases at V and 6 bases at J, leaving 13 bases unmatched. CDR3 size: 16 residues. CDR3 loop: CASSPHYRDRGSEQYF. DNA for the CDR3: TGTGCCAGCAGCCCACACTACCGGGACAGGGGTAGCGAGCAGTACTTC. Filled out from reference TRBV5-6 and TRBJ2-7, the complete variable domain reads DAGVTQSPTHLIKTRGQQVTLRCSPKSGHDTVSWYQQALGQGPQFIFQYYEEEERQRGNFPDRFSGHQFPNYSSELNVNALLLGDSALYLCASSPHYRDRGSEQYFGPGTRLTVT.

The chain carries TRBV15 and TRBJ2-4; tentative D call: TRBD2 (7 bases). Trimming cost V 4 bases and J 6 bases, with 16 bases left between them. The length of the CDR3 is 15 residues. CDR1 is LNHNV, CDR2 YYDKDF, per germline (reference sequence). The CDR3 sequence is CATSTIGGAGNIQYF. The CDR3 DNA reads TGTGCCACCAGCACGATTGGGGGGGCCGGAAACATTCAGTACTTC.

As concerns this clone: The sample has other DNA sequences that encode this CDR3 too. The gene calls are TRBV29-1 and TRBJ2-7, with D possibly being TRBD1 (7 bases). Germline loops: CDR1 SQVTM, CDR2 ANQGSEA. Trimming removed 6 bases at V and 1 base at J, with 10 bases between. The CDR3 is 12 residues long. CDR3 in DNA: TGCAGCGTGGGGGGACAGTCCTACGAGCAGTACTTC. The encoded protein is CSVGGQSYEQYF.

This chain links TRBV6-4 with TRBJ2-1; D is perhaps TRBD2 (5 bases). CDR3 length: 17 amino acids. Germline lookup yields CDR1 MRHNA and CDR2 SNTAGT. Trimming cost V 2 bases and J 0 bases, with 14 bases left between them. CDR3 loop: CASSDTFSESSYNEQFF. CDR3 sequence (DNA): TGTGCCAGCAGTGACACATTTAGCGAGAGCTCCTACAATGAGCAGTTCTTC.

J is TRBJ1-4 and V is TRBV11-2, with a possible D match to TRBD1 (5 bases). The CDR3 runs 15 residues. Trimming took off 4 bases at V and 8 bases at J, with 17 bases between the two ends. Germline CDR1 is SGHAT and CDR2 is FQNNGV. DNA of the CDR3: TGTGCCAGCAGCTCCGCAGGGTGGTTGAGCGAAAAACTGTTTTTT. It yields the protein CASSSAGWLSEKLFF.

V gene TRBV2 combines with J gene TRBJ1-5, with D maybe TRBD1 (5 bases). This CDR3 is built from 16 residues. Germline CDR1 SNHLY, CDR2 FYNNEI. V was pared by 3 bases and J by 0 bases, with 12 bases between. The CDR3: CASSDRVVYSNQPQHF. CDR3 bases: TGTGCCAGCAGTGACAGGGTAGTCTATAGCAATCAGCCCCAGCATTTT. Supplemented by reference TRBV2 and TRBJ1-5, the full variable domain reads EPEVTQTPSHQVTQMGQEVILRCVPISNHLYFYWYRQILGQKVEFLVSFYNNEISEKSEIFDDQFSVERPDGSNFTLKIRSTKLEDSAMYFCASSDRVVYSNQPQHFGDGTRLSIL.

The chain links TRBV28 to TRBJ1-4; TRBD1 is a possible D gene (6 bases). This CDR3 has 13 amino acids. Trimming pared 6 bases from V and 6 bases from J, leaving 11 bases between. CDR1 and CDR2 from the germline V gene are MDHEN and SYDVKM. The CDR3 loop reads CASREGVYEKLFF. The CDR3 DNA reads TGTGCCAGCAGGGAGGGGGTTTATGAAAAACTGTTTTTT.

This chain joins TRBV7-6 and TRBJ1-3; 7 bases line up with TRBD1. Germline-derived CDR1 and CDR2 are SGHVS and FNYEAQ. The CDR3 is made up of 16 amino acids. Trimming removed 5 bases from V and 4 bases from J; junction bases left unmatched: 11. The CDR3 coding sequence is TGTGCCAGCAGCCCCCTCAGTGAGGGACAGGGAAACACCATATATTTT. Amino acid sequence: CASSPLSEGQGNTIYF.

The CDR3 DNA reads TGCGCCAGCTGCCAGGGAAACTATCAGCCCCAGCATTTT. Translated, it gives CASCQGNYQPQHF. The chain carries TRBV10-2 and TRBJ1-5, with D perhaps TRBD1 (5 bases). From germline, CDR1 is WSHSY and CDR2 SAAADI. V was clipped by 8 bases and J by 5 bases, with 13 bases between them. CDR3 length equals 13 residues.

About this clone itself: Other DNA variants within this sample encode the same CDR3. V usage is TRBV5-6 and J usage is TRBJ2-2; D is unclear. Germline CDR1 and CDR2: SGHDT and YYEEEE. V lost 3 bases, J lost 1 base, and 4 bases lay in between. The CDR3 totals 13 residues. CDR3 loop: CASSSGNTGELFF. The CDR3 DNA follows: TGTGCCAGCAGCTCGGGGAACACCGGGGAGCTGTTTTTT.

V gene TRBV6-5 combines with J gene TRBJ2-2; no clear D. The V gene's germline CDR1 is MNHEY and CDR2 SVGAGI. The CDR3 contains 11 residues. Trimming pared 7 bases from V and 6 bases from J, leaving 6 bases between. The CDR3 loop is CASTLAGELFF. The CDR3 DNA reads as TGTGCCAGCACCCTCGCCGGGGAGCTGTTTTTT.

The chain carries TRBV4-1 and TRBJ2-5, with D perhaps TRBD1 (6 bases). Between the trimmed V and J ends, which lost 0 bases and 2 bases, there was a span of 13 bases. The germline CDR1 and CDR2 sequences are MGHRA and YSYEKL. There are 16 residues in the CDR3. CDR3 nucleotide sequence: TGCGCCAGCAGCCAAGAAACAGGGAGTTTGCAAGAGACCCAGTACTTC. This gives the protein CASSQETGSLQETQYF.

The chain joins TRBV2 to TRBJ2-7; D may be TRBD1 (5 bases). Germline V gene lookup returns CDR1 SNHLY and CDR2 FYNNEI. V lost 3 bases to trimming and J lost 4 bases, with 10 bases between them. This CDR3 spans 13 amino acids. The CDR3 spells CASSEAGWYEQYF. The CDR3 DNA follows: TGTGCCAGCAGTGAGGCAGGGTGGTACGAGCAGTACTTC.

The chain links TRBV2 to TRBJ2-7; TRBD2 matches 10 bases. Germline V lookup: CDR1 SNHLY, CDR2 FYNNEI. The V segment lost 2 bases and the J segment 2 bases; nucleotides outside the gene matches: 3. The CDR3 spans 15 residues. DNA for the CDR3: TGTGCCAGCAGTGAACTGAGCGGGGGGGCCTACGAGCAGTACTTC. As protein: CASSELSGGAYEQYF.

The V and J genes are TRBV5-5 and TRBJ2-2; the D gene is possibly TRBD1 (5 bases). This CDR3 region has 16 residues. Germline V gene lookup returns CDR1 SGHKS and CDR2 YYEKEE (reference sequence). The germline V and J ends were trimmed by 0 bases and 5 bases, with 14 bases remaining between them. Here the CDR3 DNA reads TGTGCCAGCAGCTTGGGCAGGGATGTATGGACCGGGGAGCTGTTTTTT. Translating gives CASSLGRDVWTGELFF.

The chain is built from TRBV4-3 and TRBJ2-7, with D possibly being TRBD1 (6 bases). The V and J ends lost 2 bases and 2 bases respectively, with 16 bases between them. Germline-derived CDR1 and CDR2 are LGHNA and YSLEER. The CDR3 length is 16 residues. The CDR3 region is CASSQSYREITYEQYF. The CDR3 nucleotides read TGCGCCAGCAGCCAATCCTACAGGGAAATCACCTACGAGCAGTACTTC.

This clone was seen more than once but under ten times. This rearrangement joins TRBV7-2 to TRBJ2-3; D unresolved. The germline V gene encodes CDR1 SGHTA and CDR2 FQGNSA. V was pared by 3 bases and J by 6 bases, with 10 bases between. This CDR3 has 13 residues. CDR3 residues: CASSFLTSDTQYF. For the CDR3, the DNA is TGTGCCAGCAGCTTCCTTACATCCGATACGCAGTATTTT.